A single sample gave rise to the 16 T cell receptor beta chains below, sequenced in a study of T cells after yellow fever vaccination. TCRdb re-analysed the 5' RACE reads in MiXCR, keeping a single row per CDR3 protein. The sample yields some 400,000 distinct CDR3 sequences, more than 5.5% seen once. Sequencing was performed on PBMCs, taken 5 days after the yellow fever booster vaccination. The receptors here all came from a man aged 25 to 40 who received the YFV17D yellow fever vaccine.

The rearrangement links TRBV5-1 to TRBJ2-3; 9 nucleotides match TRBD2. This CDR3 has 15 residues. Germline assignment: CDR1 SGHRS and CDR2 YFSETQ. The V segment lost 3 bases and the J segment 6 bases; nucleotides outside the gene matches: 8. The CDR3 is CASSSDGTSMDTQYF. CDR3 bases: TGCGCCAGCAGCTCAGACGGGACTAGCATGGATACGCAGTATTTT.

This clonotype was seen repeatedly, ten times or more. CDR3 amino acids: CASSLTLAGGRETQYF. CDR3 DNA: TGCGCCAGCAGCTTGACACTAGCCGGAGGAAGAGAGACCCAGTACTTC. This sequence joins TRBV5-1 and TRBJ2-5; maybe TRBD2 (6 bases). Germline V gene lookup returns CDR1 SGHRS and CDR2 YFSETQ. This CDR3 comprises 16 residues. Between the trimmed V and J ends, which lost 1 base and 4 bases, there was a span of 17 bases.

A few counts support this clonotype. The chain recombines TRBV5-1 with TRBJ2-1; the D gene is possibly TRBD2 (6 bases). CDR3 length: 16 amino acids. Germline V CDR1 and CDR2: SGHRS, YFSETQ. V was shortened by 5 bases and J by 6 bases, with 21 bases between the two germline ends. The CDR3 is CASRSLATSVGNEQFF. The CDR3 coding sequence is TGCGCCAGCAGATCCCTCGCGACTAGTGTTGGCAATGAGCAGTTCTTC.

This clonotype was found many times. The chain has TRBV7-3 and TRBJ2-1; a possible D gene is TRBD2 (5 bases). Germline loops: CDR1 SGHTA, CDR2 FQGTGA. This CDR3 comprises 13 residues. V gave up 3 bases and J gave up 4 bases, with 7 bases separating them. The CDR3 DNA reads as TGTGCCAGCAGCTTGGACTTTTACAATGAGCAGTTCTTC. Protein product: CASSLDFYNEQFF.

The rearrangement joins TRBV5-4 to TRBJ2-1, with D unclear. Germline assignment: CDR1 SGHNT and CDR2 YYREEE (reference sequence). The CDR3 contains 16 residues. The ends were cut back, 2 bases at V and 4 bases at J, with 16 bases in the middle. In nucleotides, the CDR3 is TGTGCCAGCAGCTTTGTAGGCTCCTCCGGTTACAATGAGCAGTTCTTC. Protein: CASSFVGSSGYNEQFF.

This clonotype was recorded at least ten times. The chain joins TRBV9 to TRBJ1-2; TRBD1 might be the D (5 bases). The CDR3 spans 12 residues. V gave up 5 bases and J gave up 2 bases, with 7 bases separating them. The germline CDR1 and CDR2 sequences are SGDLS and YYNGEE. The CDR3 coding sequence is TGTGCCAGCAGGAGGGGCAACTATGGCTACACCTTC. Translating it yields CASRRGNYGYTF.

This clonotype was seen more than once but under ten times. The V and J genes are TRBV29-1 and TRBJ2-1; 7 nucleotides match TRBD1. The length of the CDR3 is 10 residues. CDR1 is SQVTM and CDR2 is ANQGSEA in the germline V gene. V was pared by 4 bases and J by 12 bases, with 3 bases of the junction left unmatched. CDR3 amino acids: CSVGQGRQFF. The CDR3 DNA reads as TGCAGCGTTGGACAGGGTCGGCAGTTCTTC.

This clonotype was seen a handful of times. This chain uses TRBV7-2 with TRBJ2-1; TRBD2 matches 8 bases. Germline V gives CDR1 SGHTA, CDR2 FQGNSA. V trimming: 4 bases; J trimming: 7 bases; junction bases outside the gene matches: 9. This CDR3 spans 15 amino acids. Here the CDR3 DNA reads TGTGCCAGCAGCTCCCCGGGAGGGCCGGTGAATGAGCAGTTCTTC. Translating it yields CASSSPGGPVNEQFF.

This clonotype was seen ten or more times. The V and J genes are TRBV21-1 and TRBJ1-2; TRBD1 was called by the table and not checked on the DNA. TRBV21-1 is a known pseudogene. This CDR3 region has 14 residues. The CDR3 is CASSKAQGAYGYTF. CDR3 sequence (DNA): TGTGCCAGCAGCAAAGCGCAGGGGGCCTATGGCTACACCTTC.

The rearrangement uses TRBV6-2 or TRBV6-3 and TRBJ2-2; no clear D gene. CDR1 is MNHEY and CDR2 is SVGEGT in the germline V gene. The CDR3 covers 16 residues. Trimming cost V 0 bases and J 1 base, with 9 bases left between them. CDR3 amino acids: CASSYSGSLNTGELFF. CDR3 bases: TGTGCCAGCAGTTACTCAGGTTCCCTGAACACCGGGGAGCTGTTTTTT.

This clonotype was detected ten times or more. The J gene is TRBJ2-5, the V gene TRBV10-3; no clear D gene. V was shortened by 0 bases and J by 4 bases, with 9 bases between the two germline ends. Germline loops: CDR1 ENHRY, CDR2 SYGVKD. CDR3 length: 14 amino acids. The CDR3 sequence is CAISESSYGETQYF. CDR3 DNA sequence: TGTGCCATCAGTGAGTCTTCCTACGGAGAGACCCAGTACTTC.

The V gene is TRBV5-1, the J gene TRBJ2-1, with 7 bases lining up with TRBD2. The CDR3 contains 15 residues. Germline V gene lookup returns CDR1 SGHRS and CDR2 YFSETQ. V was pared by 4 bases and J by 8 bases, with 12 bases of the junction left unmatched. The CDR3 DNA is TGCGCCAGCAGCAAACCGGGACGGACTAGTGATGAGCAGTTCTTC. It translates to CASSKPGRTSDEQFF. The entire variable domain, with the rest obtained from reference TRBV5-1 and TRBJ2-1, is as follows: KAGVTQTPRYLIKTRGQQVTLSCSPISGHRSVSWYQQTPGQGLQFLFEYFSETQRNKGNFPGRFSGRQFSNSRSEMNVSTLELGDSALYLCASSKPGRTSDEQFFGPGTRLTVL.

This clonotype is deemed medium-sized. The CDR3 coding sequence is TGTGCCAGCAGCTCCCGAGTGAGCCAGTACTTC. Amino acids: CASSSRVSQYF. The chain links TRBV7-2 to TRBJ2-5; D call uncertain. Deletions cut 4 bases from V and 10 bases from J, with 10 bases between. The germline gives CDR1 SGHTA, CDR2 FQGNSA. CDR3 size: 11 residues.

This clonotype was recorded a few times. The genes are TRBV11-2 and TRBJ1-3, with 7 bases aligning to TRBD1. CDR1 is SGHAT, CDR2 FQNNGV, per germline. The CDR3 runs to 18 residues. Trimming removed 5 bases from V and 2 bases from J; junction bases left unmatched: 15. The CDR3, as DNA: TGTGCCAGCAGCGCAACCAGCGGAGGACAGGCCACTGGAAACACCATATATTTT. Residues: CASSATSGGQATGNTIYF.

V usage is TRBV9 and J usage is TRBJ1-1; TRBD1 might be the D (6 bases). The CDR3 is 14 residues long. Per germline, CDR1 SGDLS and CDR2 YYNGEE. The V end was cut by 0 bases, the J end by 5 bases, with 11 bases between. The CDR3 DNA reads as TGTGCCAGCAGCGTAGCAGGGGAAGGGACTGAAGCTTTCTTT. Translation: CASSVAGEGTEAFF.

The chain is built from TRBV11-2 and TRBJ2-2, with D uncertain. Germline lookup yields CDR1 SGHAT and CDR2 FQNNGV. Trimming removed 1 base at V and 6 bases at J, with 21 bases between. The CDR3 is made up of 18 amino acids. For the CDR3, the DNA is TGTGCCAGCAGCTTAGGGATTTTGTCGGCCCCCATTTCCGGGGAGCTGTTTTTT. Protein product: CASSLGILSAPISGELFF.